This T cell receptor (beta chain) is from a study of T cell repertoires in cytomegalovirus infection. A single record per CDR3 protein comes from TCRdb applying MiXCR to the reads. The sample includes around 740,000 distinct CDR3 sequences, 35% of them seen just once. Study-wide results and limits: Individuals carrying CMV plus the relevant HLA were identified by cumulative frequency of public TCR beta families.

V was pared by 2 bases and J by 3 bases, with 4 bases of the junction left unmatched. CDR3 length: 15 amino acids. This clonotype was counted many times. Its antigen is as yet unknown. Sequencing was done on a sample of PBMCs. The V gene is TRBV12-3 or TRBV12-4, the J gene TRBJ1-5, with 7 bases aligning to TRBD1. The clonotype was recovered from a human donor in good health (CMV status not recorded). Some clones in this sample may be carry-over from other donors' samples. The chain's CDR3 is CASSLRGGLNQPQHF. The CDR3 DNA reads TGTGCCAGCAGTTTACGAGGGGGCCTCAATCAGCCCCAGCATTTT.